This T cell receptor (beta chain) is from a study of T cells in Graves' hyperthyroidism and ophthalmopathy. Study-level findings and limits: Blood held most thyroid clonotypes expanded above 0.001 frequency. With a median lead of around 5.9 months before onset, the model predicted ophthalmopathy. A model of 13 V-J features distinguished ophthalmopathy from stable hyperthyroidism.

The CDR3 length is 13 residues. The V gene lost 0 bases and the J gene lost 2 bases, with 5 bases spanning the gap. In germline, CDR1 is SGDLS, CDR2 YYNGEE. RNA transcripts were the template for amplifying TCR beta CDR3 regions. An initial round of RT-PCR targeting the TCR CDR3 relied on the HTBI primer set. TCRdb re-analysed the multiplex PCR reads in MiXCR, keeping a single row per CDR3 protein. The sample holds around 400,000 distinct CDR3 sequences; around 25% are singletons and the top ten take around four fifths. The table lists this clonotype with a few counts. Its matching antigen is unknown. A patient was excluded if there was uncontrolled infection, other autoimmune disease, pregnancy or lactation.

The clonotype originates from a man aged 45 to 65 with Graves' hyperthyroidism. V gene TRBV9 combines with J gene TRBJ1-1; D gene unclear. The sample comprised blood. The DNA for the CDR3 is TGTGCCAGCAGCGTAGAATCTAACACTGAAGCTTTCTTT. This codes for CASSVESNTEAFF. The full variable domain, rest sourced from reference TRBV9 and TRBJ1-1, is DSGVTQTPKHLITATGQRVTLRCSPRSGDLSVYWYQQSLDQGLQFLIQYYNGEERAKGNILERFSAQQFPDLHSELNLSSLELGDSALYFCASSVESNTEAFFGQGTRLTVV.